Sequencing of this TCR beta chain was carried out in a study of T cell changes during pregnancy in multiple sclerosis. Clones were sequenced by immunoSEQ multiplex PCR, and TCRdb holds only the in-frame ones, with some missing. The repertoire has around 60,000 clones, just under 95% of them found once; the top ten carry approximately 1.4%. The germline CDR1 and CDR2 sequences are SQVTM and ANQGSEA. CDR3 length: 19 residues. V shed 1 base and J shed 1 base, with 23 bases lying between them. This TCR was recovered from a female donor with multiple sclerosis, enrolled in a pregnancy study. The starting material was peripheral blood, obtained in the second trimester of pregnancy. This chain connects TRBV29-1 to TRBJ1-5, with no clear D. In DNA form, the CDR3 reads TGCAGCGTTGAAGCCCGATCGGAGGGTCAAAAAAGGAGCAATCAGCCCCAGCATTTT. It encodes CSVEARSEGQKRSNQPQHF.